The sample holds a few counts of the clone carrying this T cell receptor beta chain. Its antigen remains unknown. The study reverse transcribed the entire isolated RNA, so it sequenced expressed TCRB transcripts. Sequenced by immunoSEQ multiplex PCR; TCRdb stores in-frame clones only, minus some. The data contain a few hundred thousand clones, around a fifth of them singletons. This sample stems from a study of beta chain features in type 1 diabetes. Study conclusions and caveats: PCR might preferentially amplify shorter templates, equally in patients and controls. Insertions at VDJ junctions were less frequent in type 1 diabetes patients. These patients also deleted more nucleotides at the same junctions. Researchers reported that naive, central memory and Treg TCRB repertoires appeared more similar in patients than in healthy donors.

Trimming cost V 1 base and J 6 bases, with 4 bases left between them. CDR3 length: 11 amino acids. The V gene's germline CDR1 is SGHAT and CDR2 FQNNGV. Source material: naive CD4+ T cells from blood. The V and J genes are TRBV11-2 and TRBJ2-7; D remains unclear. The receptor was derived from a woman between 18 and 29 years old in good health. In DNA, the CDR3 is TGTGCCAGCAGCTTAGTCGGCGAGCAGTACTTC. It encodes CASSLVGEQYF. The full variable domain, completed using reference TRBV11-2 and TRBJ2-7, is EAGVAQSPRYKIIEKRQSVAFWCNPISGHATLYWYQQILGQGPKLLIQFQNNGVVDDSQLPKDRFSAERLKGVDSTLKIQPAKLEDSAVYLCASSLVGEQYFGPGTRLTVT.